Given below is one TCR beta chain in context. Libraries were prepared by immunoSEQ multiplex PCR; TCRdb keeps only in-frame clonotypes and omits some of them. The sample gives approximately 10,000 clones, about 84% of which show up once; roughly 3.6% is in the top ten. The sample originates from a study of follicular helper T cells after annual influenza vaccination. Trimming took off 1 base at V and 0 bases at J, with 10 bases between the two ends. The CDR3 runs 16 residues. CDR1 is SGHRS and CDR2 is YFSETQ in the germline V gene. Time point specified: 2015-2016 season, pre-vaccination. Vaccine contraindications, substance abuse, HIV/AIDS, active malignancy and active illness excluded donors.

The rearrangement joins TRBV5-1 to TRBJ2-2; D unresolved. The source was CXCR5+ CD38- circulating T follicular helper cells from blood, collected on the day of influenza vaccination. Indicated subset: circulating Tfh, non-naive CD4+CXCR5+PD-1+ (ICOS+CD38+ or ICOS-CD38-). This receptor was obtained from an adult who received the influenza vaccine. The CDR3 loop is CASSLTGEPNTGELFF. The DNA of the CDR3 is TGCGCCAGCAGCTTGACTGGAGAACCGAACACCGGGGAGCTGTTTTTT. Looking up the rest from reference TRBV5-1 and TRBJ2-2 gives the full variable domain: KAGVTQTPRYLIKTRGQQVTLSCSPISGHRSVSWYQQTPGQGLQFLFEYFSETQRNKGNFPGRFSGRQFSNSRSEMNVSTLELGDSALYLCASSLTGEPNTGELFFGEGSRLTVL.